The 7 T cell receptor beta chains in this list originate from one sample, sequenced in a study of T cell repertoires in cytomegalovirus infection. Their antigens remain unidentified. TCRdb re-derived calls from the reads in MiXCR, one entry per CDR3 protein. Of 110,000 or so distinct CDR3 sequences listed, 30% to 35% are singletons. The source material was CD8+ T cells from cultured PBMCs, sampled from culture after CMV antigen stimulation. These receptors all stem from a human donor in good health (CMV status not recorded). Some clones in this sample may be carry-over from other donors' samples.

This clonotype has more than one count but fewer than ten. The chain is built from TRBV7-2 and TRBJ1-1; TRBD1 might be the D (5 bases). With 1 base removed from V and 3 bases from J, the gap between germline ends came to 12 bases. Germline V CDR1 and CDR2: SGHTA, FQGNSA. The CDR3 covers 15 residues. The CDR3 sequence: CASSLGGGDYTEAFF. CDR3 nucleotides: TGTGCCAGCAGCTTAGGTGGGGGGGACTACACTGAAGCTTTCTTT.

V gene TRBV19 combines with J gene TRBJ1-2, with D perhaps matching TRBD1 (5 bases). Germline V gene sequence: CDR1 LNHDA, CDR2 SQIVND (reference sequence). Trimming removed 2 bases at V and 6 bases at J, with 13 bases between. The CDR3 covers 14 residues. Here the CDR3 DNA reads TGTGCCAGTAGTATATGGGTAGAGACAGATGGCTACACCTTC. It encodes CASSIWVETDGYTF.

This clonotype was seen a few times. The rearrangement joins TRBV15 to TRBJ2-5, with D uncertain. Trimming shortened V by 5 bases and J by 1 base, and 11 bases separated the two germline ends. Germline assignment: CDR1 LNHNV and CDR2 YYDKDF (reference sequence). The CDR3 runs 14 residues. The CDR3 DNA is TGTGCCACCAGCGACCGGGTCCCCCAAGAGACCCAGTACTTC. Translation: CATSDRVPQETQYF.

As regards this clonotype: This may arise from a read error, as a much more abundant clone is one base away. The rearrangement uses TRBV11-2 and TRBJ2-7; D not certain. The CDR3 has 11 amino acids. Trimming stripped 6 bases from V and 0 bases from J, with 3 bases between. In germline, CDR1 is SGHAT, CDR2 FQNNGV. The CDR3 sequence is CASRASYEQYF. The CDR3 DNA reads as TGTGCCAGCAGGGCCTCCTACGAGCAGTACTTC. Using reference TRBV11-2 and TRBJ2-7 for the parts outside the CDR3, the full variable domain is EAGVAQSPRYKIIEKRQSVAFWCNPISGHATLYWYQQILGQGPKLLIQFQNNGVVDDSQLPKDRFSAERLKGVDSTLKIQPAKLEDSAVYLCASRASYEQYFGPGTRLTVT.

This clonotype was seen only a few times. The chain links TRBV27 to TRBJ2-5; D might be TRBD1 or TRBD2, each matching 6 bases. The germline V gene encodes CDR1 MNHEY and CDR2 SMNVEV (reference sequence). V was cut by 2 bases and J by 2 bases, with 12 bases left in between. The CDR3 spans 15 residues. The CDR3 protein is CASSLNRGPQETQYF. The CDR3 bases are TGTGCCAGCAGTTTAAATCGGGGGCCTCAAGAGACCCAGTACTTC.

CDR3 amino acids: CASSYSGQLDEAFF. CDR3 coding DNA: TGTGCCAGCAGTTACTCGGGACAGCTAGATGAAGCTTTCTTT. The rearrangement links TRBV6-5 to TRBJ1-1; the match to TRBD1 covers 7 bases. The trim removed 0 bases at V and 7 bases at J, leaving 5 bases unmatched. The CDR3 spans 14 residues. Germline values: CDR1 MNHEY, CDR2 SVGAGI.

V usage is TRBV7-6 and J usage is TRBJ2-5; D remains ambiguous. The CDR3 is made up of 16 amino acids. Trimming shortened V by 5 bases and J by 2 bases, and 18 bases separated the two germline ends. Looked up from germline, CDR1 is SGHVS and CDR2 is FNYEAQ. CDR3: CASSQIPPQLQETQYF. For the CDR3, the DNA is TGTGCCAGCAGCCAAATTCCCCCGCAGTTGCAAGAGACCCAGTACTTC.